The next 30 T cell receptor beta chains were all read from a single sample in a study of patients and donors after allogeneic stem cell transplantation. TCRdb used MiXCR to reprocess the RT-PCR reads, holding one entry per CDR3 protein. The data contain 150,000 to 200,000 distinct CDR3 sequences, more than 35% of them singletons. The sequenced material came from blood, either unsorted or a sorted T cell fraction (not recorded which). These receptors were obtained from a human donor who was either an allogeneic HSCT recipient or a stem cell or donor lymphocyte infusion donor (not recorded which). It is not recorded whose cells these are; they may come from a transplant donor.

J is TRBJ1-4 and V is TRBV5-1; tentative D call: TRBD1 (6 bases). V lost 2 bases and J 1 base, leaving 9 bases between the germline ends. Germline CDR1 SGHRS, CDR2 YFSETQ. This CDR3 has 15 amino acids. CDR3 sequence (DNA): TGCGCCAGCAGCTTACAACAGGGAACTAATGAAAAACTGTTTTTT. Amino acids: CASSLQQGTNEKLFF.

The V call is TRBV6-5, the J call TRBJ2-1, with D tentatively TRBD2 (6 bases). CDR1 MNHEY and CDR2 SVGAGI come from the germline V gene. V was trimmed by 2 bases and J by 2 bases, leaving 7 bases between them. CDR3 length equals 14 residues. CDR3 in amino acids: CASSYAGTYNEQFF. For the CDR3, the DNA is TGTGCCAGCAGTTACGCGGGGACCTACAATGAGCAGTTCTTC.

This clonotype showed up just a few times. The V gene is TRBV13, the J gene TRBJ1-1, with 9 bases lining up with TRBD1. Germline CDR1 and CDR2: PRHDT and FYEKMQ (reference sequence). CDR3 length: 12 residues. V was pared by 4 bases and J by 8 bases, with 2 bases of the junction left unmatched. In DNA, the CDR3 is TGTGCCAGCAGCTCCGGACAGGGGGAAGCTTTCTTT. This codes for CASSSGQGEAFF.

This clonotype came up many times. Here the CDR3 reads CASSFSLADEQYF. CDR3 DNA sequence: TGTGCCAGCAGCTTTTCCCTAGCGGACGAGCAGTACTTC. The V call is TRBV7-9, the J call TRBJ2-7; 7 positions agree with TRBD2. Per the germline V gene, CDR1 is SEHNR and CDR2 is FQNEAQ (reference sequence). This CDR3 is 13 amino acids long. V lost 3 bases and J lost 5; bases outside the gene matches: 4.

Only a few counts were recorded for this clonotype. This chain joins TRBV28 and TRBJ1-1; D is perhaps TRBD1 (6 bases). Germline loops: CDR1 MDHEN, CDR2 SYDVKM. Deletions cut 2 bases from V and 3 bases from J, with 10 bases between. The CDR3 is 14 amino acids. CDR3 sequence (DNA): TGTGCCAGCAGTTTACAGGGGCGGGACACTGAAGCTTTCTTT. The encoded protein is CASSLQGRDTEAFF.

V is TRBV28 and J is TRBJ1-5, with D possibly matching TRBD1 (6 bases). Germline assignment: CDR1 MDHEN and CDR2 SYDVKM. The CDR3 covers 16 residues. V was cut by 2 bases and J by 2 bases, with 13 bases left in between. The CDR3 DNA reads TGTGCCAGCAGTTTAAGCGGGGGCGAGGGCAATCAGCCCCAGCATTTT. It translates to CASSLSGGEGNQPQHF.

The rearrangement links TRBV7-9 to TRBJ1-5, with D hard to call. V was trimmed by 0 bases and J by 0 bases, leaving 3 bases between them. The germline gives CDR1 SEHNR, CDR2 FQNEAQ (reference sequence). The CDR3 runs to 14 residues. The CDR3 DNA follows: TGTGCCAGCAGCTTAGCAGATAGCAATCAGCCCCAGCATTTT. Encoded protein: CASSLADSNQPQHF. Full variable domain (outside the CDR3, taken from reference TRBV7-9 and TRBJ1-5): DTGVSQNPRHKITKRGQNVTFRCDPISEHNRLYWYRQTLGQGPEFLTYFQNEAQLEKSRLLSDRFSAERPKGSFSTLEIQRTEQGDSAMYLCASSLADSNQPQHFGDGTRLSIL.

This clonotype is a singleton in its sample. The chain is built from TRBV12-3 or TRBV12-4 and TRBJ2-2, with D hard to call. The CDR3 totals 14 residues. Trimming pared 6 bases from V and 6 bases from J, leaving 14 bases between. In nucleotides, the CDR3 is TGTGCCAGCAGCCGCGGTGGGAAATCCGGGGAGCTGTTTTTT. Amino acid sequence: CASSRGGKSGELFF.

This sequence joins TRBV20-1 and TRBJ2-4, with unresolved D. The V gene lost 5 bases and the J gene lost 11 bases, with 13 bases spanning the gap. The germline gives CDR1 DFQATT, CDR2 SNEGSKA (reference sequence). This CDR3 has 11 residues. The CDR3 bases are TGCAGTGCTGGACCTCCGGGCTTTCAGTACTTC. It is translated as CSAGPPGFQYF.

Only a few counts were recorded for this clonotype. This chain uses TRBV12-3 or TRBV12-4 with TRBJ2-3, with unresolved D. V was clipped by 2 bases and J by 6 bases, with 15 bases between them. The CDR3 sequence is 15 residues long. The CDR3 reads CASSLRTSDRDTQYF. The DNA for the CDR3 is TGTGCCAGCAGTTTAAGGACGTCAGATAGGGATACGCAGTATTTT.

The V gene is TRBV6-5, the J gene TRBJ2-7, with no clear D. Per germline, CDR1 MNHEY and CDR2 SVGAGI. This CDR3 has 14 amino acids. With 0 bases removed from V and 1 base from J, the gap between germline ends came to 7 bases. The CDR3 DNA is TGTGCCAGCAGTTACTCGTCTGAGTCCTACGAGCAGTACTTC. Protein: CASSYSSESYEQYF.

Only a few counts were recorded for this clonotype. The V and J genes are TRBV6-5 and TRBJ2-1; TRBD2 matches at 10 bases. Per germline, CDR1 MNHEY and CDR2 SVGAGI. The V and J ends lost 1 base and 3 bases, in that order; junction bases with no gene match: 6. The CDR3 is 17 amino acids. Here the CDR3 DNA reads TGTGCCAGCAGTTACTTTACTAGCGGGGAAGACTACAATGAGCAGTTCTTC. It is translated as CASSYFTSGEDYNEQFF.

This clonotype appeared a few times. This chain connects TRBV5-1 to TRBJ1-4; 7 positions agree with TRBD1. The length of the CDR3 is 14 residues. Germline CDR1 reads SGHRS; CDR2 reads YFSETQ. V gave up 5 bases and J gave up 8 bases; unmatched junction bases: 9. CDR3 DNA sequence: TGCGCCAGCAGGTCAGGGGGAAAAGGAGAAAAACTGTTTTTT. Encoded protein: CASRSGGKGEKLFF.

This rearrangement joins TRBV6-2 or TRBV6-3 to TRBJ1-2; unclear D gene. Trimming shortened V by 0 bases and J by 0 bases, and 17 bases separated the two germline ends. Germline V gene data show CDR1 as MNHEY and CDR2 as SVGEGT. The CDR3 extends over 18 amino acids. The CDR3 loop is CASSYSSLGPSANYGYTF. CDR3 in DNA: TGTGCCAGCAGTTACTCCTCACTCGGACCTTCCGCTAACTATGGCTACACCTTC.

CDR3: CASSQQGYEKLFF. The CDR3 DNA follows: TGTGCCAGCAGCCAACAGGGATACGAAAAACTGTTTTTT. The V gene is TRBV14, the J gene TRBJ1-4; D may be TRBD1 (5 bases). The CDR3 totals 13 residues. Per germline, CDR1 SGHDN and CDR2 FVKESK. V lost 2 bases and J lost 8, with 9 bases in between.

This clonotype occurred once. The rearrangement joins TRBV5-1 to TRBJ1-1; no firm D call. Deletions cut 5 bases from V and 3 bases from J, with 8 bases between. The CDR3 loop spans 12 amino acids. CDR1 is SGHRS and CDR2 is YFSETQ in the germline V gene. The CDR3 nucleotides are TGCGCCAGCAGAACCGGGGACACTGAAGCTTTCTTT. As protein: CASRTGDTEAFF.

The chain uses TRBV21-1 and TRBJ2-1; the table's D call, TRBD2, has no DNA check behind it. TRBV21-1 is shown as a pseudogene. CDR3 length: 16 residues. The CDR3 protein is CASSKVGLVSIDEQFF. The DNA for the CDR3 is TGTGCCAGCAGCAAAGTTGGGCTAGTCTCCATCGATGAGCAGTTCTTC.

The V and J genes are TRBV2 and TRBJ2-1, with 11 bases lining up with TRBD2. With V trimmed by 1 base and J by 2 bases, 1 base remained unmatched. Germline V lookup: CDR1 SNHLY, CDR2 FYNNEI. This CDR3 is built from 16 residues. The CDR3, as DNA: TGTGCCAGCAGTGAAGATAGCGGGAGGGCCTACAATGAGCAGTTCTTC. Translation gives CASSEDSGRAYNEQFF.

The rearrangement links TRBV29-1 to TRBJ1-5, with D possibly being TRBD1 (5 bases). This CDR3 comprises 13 residues. Trimming shortened V by 4 bases and J by 7 bases, and 14 bases separated the two germline ends. Per the germline V gene, CDR1 is SQVTM and CDR2 is ANQGSEA. The CDR3 reads CSVAPGDQQPQHF. The CDR3, as DNA: TGCAGCGTTGCACCCGGGGACCAACAGCCCCAGCATTTT.

This clonotype was observed a handful of times. The V gene is TRBV28, the J gene TRBJ2-2; 7 bases agree with TRBD2. The length of the CDR3 is 15 residues. After removal of 2 bases from V and 6 bases from J, the junction contained 6 bases not matched to a gene. Germline loops: CDR1 MDHEN, CDR2 SYDVKM. The CDR3 region is CASSLAGEEAGELFF. The CDR3 coding sequence is TGTGCCAGCAGTTTAGCGGGAGAGGAGGCCGGGGAGCTGTTTTTT.

This clonotype was counted a few times. The rearrangement joins TRBV19 to TRBJ1-6; 7 positions match TRBD1. Germline V gene sequence: CDR1 LNHDA, CDR2 SQIVND (reference sequence). This CDR3 has 15 residues. The junction had 2 bases not matched to a gene; V was cut back by 3 bases and J by 3 bases. CDR3 coding DNA: TGTGCCAGTAGTATGGGACAGATCTATAATTCACCCCTCCACTTT. Protein: CASSMGQIYNSPLHF.

The CDR3: CASSPGDTNQPQHF. DNA for the CDR3: TGTGCCAGCAGCCCGGGGGACACTAATCAGCCCCAGCATTTT. The chain has TRBV7-6 and TRBJ1-5; weak D call: TRBD1 (6 bases). V shed 5 bases and J shed 4 bases, with 12 bases lying between them. The CDR3 spans 14 residues. CDR1 and CDR2 from the germline V gene are SGHVS and FNYEAQ.

This clonotype was picked up a small number of times. The V call is TRBV28, the J call TRBJ1-1; a possible D gene is TRBD1 (6 bases). This CDR3 is built from 16 residues. CDR1 is MDHEN, CDR2 SYDVKM, per germline. The V and J ends lost 7 bases and 4 bases respectively, with 22 bases between them. DNA of the CDR3: TGTGCCAGCAATAGGTTCAGGGGCGCGTTCTCCACTGAAGCTTTCTTT. Translated: CASNRFRGAFSTEAFF. The full variable domain, completed using reference TRBV28 and TRBJ1-1, is DVKVTQSSRYLVKRTGEKVFLECVQDMDHENMFWYRQDPGLGLRLIYFSYDVKMKEKGDIPEGYSVSREKKERFSLILESASTNQTSMYLCASNRFRGAFSTEAFFGQGTRLTVV.

With respect to this clonotype: A much larger clone lies one base from this, so it may be a read error. V usage is TRBV29-1 and J usage is TRBJ1-3; D not certain. Germline V gene sequence: CDR1 SQVTM, CDR2 ANQGSEA. This CDR3 is 16 amino acids long. The CDR3 DNA reads TGCAGCGTTGAAGATCCCTGGGCTGCCTCTGGAAACTCCATATATTTT. This codes for CSVEDPWAASGNSIYF.

The chain uses TRBV24-1 and TRBJ1-1, with D unresolved. Looked up from germline, CDR1 is KGHDR and CDR2 is SFDVKD. The CDR3 is 18 residues long. Trimming stripped 4 bases from V and 1 base from J, with 21 bases between. In nucleotides, the CDR3 is TGTGCCACCAGTGACCCCCGGTGTGGAAGGGAGGCGAACACTGAAGCTTTCTTT. Translating gives CATSDPRCGREANTEAFF.

This clonotype has only a few counts. The V call is TRBV12-3 or TRBV12-4, the J call TRBJ1-2; D gene unclear. This CDR3 is 15 amino acids long. Trimming took off 0 bases at V and 3 bases at J, with 11 bases between the two ends. The DNA of the CDR3 is TGTGCCAGCAGTTTAGCGGCGGTGACCTACTATGGCTACACCTTC. Amino acid sequence: CASSLAAVTYYGYTF.

The chain has TRBV7-9 and TRBJ1-1; no definite D call. The CDR3 is 13 residues long. Germline CDR1 SEHNR, CDR2 FQNEAQ (reference sequence). V was cut by 5 bases and J by 5 bases, with 12 bases left in between. As DNA, the CDR3 is TGTGCCAGCAGCCATGCTGGAGGGACTGAAGCTTTCTTT. Encoded protein: CASSHAGGTEAFF.

V and J are TRBV9 and TRBJ1-1; TRBD1 aligns across 7 bases. From germline, CDR1 is SGDLS and CDR2 YYNGEE. This CDR3 region has 14 residues. V shed 5 bases, J shed 1 base, and the junction held 5 bases outside the gene matches. The CDR3 reads CASSRQGENTEAFF. The CDR3 nucleotides are TGTGCCAGCAGTCGACAGGGTGAGAACACTGAAGCTTTCTTT.

This chain links TRBV7-8 with TRBJ2-3; possibly TRBD2 for D (5 bases). Germline CDR1 is SGHVS and CDR2 is FQNEAQ. CDR3 length: 11 residues. V shed 8 bases and J shed 4 bases, with 7 bases lying between them. CDR3 region: CASLAADTQYF. The CDR3 DNA is TGTGCCAGCCTAGCAGCAGATACGCAGTATTTT.

The V gene is TRBV29-1, the J gene TRBJ1-2, with a possible D match to TRBD1 (5 bases). The CDR3 length is 13 residues. The V and J ends lost 4 bases and 2 bases respectively, with 11 bases between them. The germline gives CDR1 SQVTM, CDR2 ANQGSEA. DNA for the CDR3: TGCAGCGTTGCTGATGGGGGGAACTATGGCTACACCTTC. It codes for CSVADGGNYGYTF.